Presented here are 31 T cell receptor beta chains from one specimen sequenced in a study of cytomegalovirus exposure and HLA in healthy donors. Primers for the PCR totalled 60 Vbeta and 13 Jbeta. Only in-frame clones appear in the TCRdb table, and some are missing; sequencing was by immunoSEQ multiplex PCR. The table includes approximately 210,000 clones, about 80% detected once. Sequencing input: PBMCs. The receptor set was obtained from a male donor in good health and CMV-seronegative.

This clone was seen more than once but under ten times. V and J are TRBV4-1 and TRBJ1-2; 8 bases are a match to TRBD1. The junction had 3 bases not matched to a gene; V was cut back by 4 bases and J by 2 bases. The CDR3 contains 14 residues. The germline CDR1 and CDR2 sequences are MGHRA and YSYEKL. CDR3 DNA: TGCGCCAGCAGCCCCACAGGGGGGAACTATGGCTACACCTTC. It codes for CASSPTGGNYGYTF.

The chain links TRBV7-3 to TRBJ2-7; TRBD2 is a possible D gene (6 bases). CDR1 and CDR2 (germline): SGHTA, FQGTGA. V lost 0 bases and J lost 12, with 12 bases in between. The CDR3 contains 12 residues. The DNA of the CDR3 is TGTGCCAGCAGCTTAACTAGCGGACCAATGTACTTC. As protein: CASSLTSGPMYF.

This chain uses TRBV28 with TRBJ1-2; D gene ambiguous. In germline, CDR1 is MDHEN, CDR2 SYDVKM. The CDR3 has 17 residues. V was pared by 3 bases and J by 4 bases, with 21 bases between. DNA of the CDR3: TGTGCCAGCAGTTTCCCTCAACGGGGATGGATTATCTATGGCTACACCTTC. Protein: CASSFPQRGWIIYGYTF.

V and J are TRBV9 and TRBJ2-5, with 11 bases that match TRBD2. Trimming cost V 0 bases and J 9 bases; bases outside gene matches: 10. The CDR3 runs to 16 residues. Germline CDR1 and CDR2: SGDLS and YYNGEE. The CDR3 spells CASSVVSSGRAGAQYF. The CDR3 DNA reads TGTGCCAGCAGCGTAGTTAGTAGCGGGAGGGCCGGGGCCCAGTACTTC. Supplemented by reference TRBV9 and TRBJ2-5, the full variable domain reads DSGVTQTPKHLITATGQRVTLRCSPRSGDLSVYWYQQSLDQGLQFLIQYYNGEERAKGNILERFSAQQFPDLHSELNLSSLELGDSALYFCASSVVSSGRAGAQYFGPGTRLLVL.

V gene TRBV30 combines with J gene TRBJ2-7; 9 nucleotides align to TRBD2. This CDR3 spans 15 amino acids. Losses at the gene ends were 3 bases for V and 2 bases for J; bases not matched to a gene: 8. Germline CDR1 GTSNPN, CDR2 SVGIG (reference sequence). The CDR3 nucleotides are TGTGCCTGGAGATTCAGAAGCGGGAGGACCTACGAGCAGTACTTC. This sequence encodes CAWRFRSGRTYEQYF.

The genes are TRBV29-1 and TRBJ1-1; possible D gene TRBD1, 5 bases. V shed 3 bases and J shed 4 bases, with 15 bases lying between them. The CDR3 has 14 amino acids. Germline V gene data show CDR1 as SQVTM and CDR2 as ANQGSEA. CDR3 region: CSVDSRGAATEAFF. The CDR3 coding sequence is TGCAGCGTTGATAGTAGGGGCGCGGCCACTGAAGCTTTCTTT.

This chain uses TRBV29-1 with TRBJ2-3; 7 bases align to TRBD2. V dropped 4 bases and J dropped 2; count of bases not matched to a gene: 6. CDR3 size: 14 residues. Germline loops: CDR1 SQVTM, CDR2 ANQGSEA. CDR3 DNA sequence: TGCAGCGTTGTATGGCGGGGGAACACAGATACGCAGTATTTT. Translation gives CSVVWRGNTDTQYF.

This clone turned up a few times. The chain links TRBV29-1 to TRBJ1-6; tentative D call: TRBD1 (5 bases). Per germline, CDR1 SQVTM and CDR2 ANQGSEA. The length of the CDR3 is 12 residues. V lost 4 bases, J lost 6 bases, and 7 bases lay in between. CDR3 DNA sequence: TGCAGCGTTGGGCAGGGTAATTCACCCCTCCACTTT. The encoded protein is CSVGQGNSPLHF.

This sequence joins TRBV7-8 and TRBJ1-5; D not certain. This CDR3 region has 14 residues. Germline assignment: CDR1 SGHVS and CDR2 FQNEAQ. V was cut by 5 bases and J by 6 bases, with 14 bases left in between. CDR3 residues: CASSPLGSGQPQHF. For the CDR3, the DNA is TGTGCCAGCAGCCCTCTCGGTTCCGGTCAGCCCCAGCATTTT. Full variable domain (remainder filled in from reference TRBV7-8 and TRBJ1-5): GAGVSQSPRYKVAKRGQDVALRCDPISGHVSLFWYQQALGQGPEFLTYFQNEAQLDKSGLPSDRFFAERPEGSVSTLKIQRTQQEDSAVYLCASSPLGSGQPQHFGDGTRLSIL.

J is TRBJ1-2 and V is TRBV19; 9 bases fit TRBD1. With 7 bases clipped from V and 7 bases from J, the junction kept 4 bases outside the gene matches. The CDR3 spans 12 residues. Germline V lookup: CDR1 LNHDA, CDR2 SQIVND (reference sequence). The CDR3 bases are TGTGCCAGTACACAGGGGGCTAGTGGCTACACCTTC. Residues: CASTQGASGYTF.

A single count supports this clone. V and J are TRBV2 and TRBJ1-2; D is perhaps TRBD1 (5 bases). V was trimmed by 1 base and J by 0 bases, leaving 12 bases between them. CDR1 is SNHLY, CDR2 FYNNEI, per germline. The CDR3 totals 16 residues. CDR3 bases: TGTGCCAGCAGTGAAGGTCTAGGACAAGCTAACTATGGCTACACCTTC. Amino acids: CASSEGLGQANYGYTF.

This chain links TRBV27 with TRBJ2-7; 12 nucleotides align to TRBD1. The CDR3 has 13 residues. CDR1 and CDR2 (germline): MNHEY, SMNVEV (reference sequence). Losses at the gene ends were 6 bases for V and 6 bases for J; bases not matched to a gene: 3. The CDR3 sequence is CASSWDRGREQYF. CDR3 DNA: TGTGCCAGCAGCTGGGACAGGGGGCGCGAGCAGTACTTC.

In DNA, the CDR3 is TGCGCCAGCAGCTTACAGGGCCGAGGGAACACTGAAGCTTTCTTT. It codes for CASSLQGRGNTEAFF. The V gene is TRBV5-1, the J gene TRBJ1-1; TRBD1 is a possible D gene (6 bases). CDR1 and CDR2 from the germline V gene are SGHRS and YFSETQ. V lost 2 bases, J lost 1 base, and 12 bases lay in between. The CDR3 has 15 amino acids.

The chain combines TRBV7-7 with TRBJ2-5, with D perhaps matching TRBD1 (5 bases). CDR3 length equals 14 residues. CDR1 is SSHAT and CDR2 is FNYEAQ in the germline V gene (reference sequence). V was pared by 1 base and J by 2 bases, with 8 bases between. The CDR3 region is CASSLDPGQETQYF. DNA for the CDR3: TGTGCCAGCAGCTTAGACCCAGGGCAAGAGACCCAGTACTTC.

The V and J genes are TRBV5-1 and TRBJ2-7, with 11 bases that match TRBD2. The CDR3 sequence is 15 residues long. J lost 3 bases, V lost 2 bases, and 4 bases had no gene match. The germline gives CDR1 SGHRS, CDR2 YFSETQ. This chain's CDR3 is CASSLLAGESYEQYF. The CDR3 coding sequence is TGCGCCAGCAGCTTACTAGCGGGAGAGAGCTACGAGCAGTACTTC.

In DNA, the CDR3 is TGTGCCAGCAGCTTCCGAGGACAGGCCTACAATGAGCAGTTCTTC. Its protein is CASSFRGQAYNEQFF. The rearrangement links TRBV7-3 to TRBJ2-1; 7 positions agree with TRBD1. Germline V gene sequence: CDR1 SGHTA, CDR2 FQGTGA. The CDR3 is made up of 15 amino acids. V trimming: 3 bases; J trimming: 2 bases; junction bases outside the gene matches: 4.

The chain employs TRBV7-2 and TRBJ2-7; 8 positions match TRBD1. Germline trimming cut 5 bases from V and 1 base from J; bases unmatched to any gene: 7. Germline V gene lookup returns CDR1 SGHTA and CDR2 FQGNSA. The CDR3 sequence is 15 residues long. Written as DNA, the CDR3 is TGTGCCAGCAGCCCCAAGACAGGGGAATCCTACGAGCAGTACTTC. Its protein is CASSPKTGESYEQYF.

This chain uses TRBV9 with TRBJ1-2; 8 bases line up with TRBD1. The CDR3 covers 15 residues. Germline CDR1 and CDR2: SGDLS and YYNGEE. The V segment lost 0 bases and the J segment 3 bases; nucleotides outside the gene matches: 4. The CDR3 spells CASSVGRTGYYGYTF. CDR3 DNA sequence: TGTGCCAGCAGCGTAGGTCGGACAGGGTACTATGGCTACACCTTC.

This clone was observed a few times. The rearrangement links TRBV5-5 to TRBJ2-5; perhaps TRBD2 as D (6 bases). Trimming cost V 0 bases and J 11 bases, with 17 bases left between them. Germline CDR1 reads SGHKS; CDR2 reads YYEKEE (reference sequence). CDR3 length: 14 residues. The CDR3 nucleotides are TGTGCCAGCAGCTTGGATCATTGGGGGGAAGAGCAGTACTTC. Translating gives CASSLDHWGEEQYF. The entire variable domain, with the rest obtained from reference TRBV5-5 and TRBJ2-5, is as follows: DAGVTQSPTHLIKTRGQQVTLRCSPISGHKSVSWYQQVLGQGPQFIFQYYEKEERGRGNFPDRFSARQFPNYSSELNVNALLLGDSALYLCASSLDHWGEEQYFGPGTRLLVL.

The chain carries TRBV7-6 and TRBJ2-1; 10 positions agree with TRBD2. CDR1 and CDR2 from the germline V gene are SGHVS and FNYEAQ. V lost 5 bases to trimming and J lost 1 base; unmatched junction nucleotides: 11. This CDR3 spans 18 amino acids. CDR3 residues: CASSRGASGRSSYNEQFF. For the CDR3, the DNA is TGTGCCAGCAGCCGGGGGGCTAGCGGGAGATCGTCCTACAATGAGCAGTTCTTC. The whole variable domain, filled in from reference TRBV7-6 and TRBJ2-1, reads GAGVSQSPRYKVTKRGQDVALRCDPISGHVSLYWYRQALGQGPEFLTYFNYEAQQDKSGLPNDRFSAERPEGSISTLTIQRTEQRDSAMYRCASSRGASGRSSYNEQFFGPGTRLTVL.

This chain connects TRBV5-6 to TRBJ2-5; 7 nucleotides match TRBD2. CDR1 SGHDT and CDR2 YYEEEE come from the germline V gene. This CDR3 region has 16 residues. V lost 4 bases and J lost 5; bases outside the gene matches: 14. The CDR3 DNA is TGTGCCAGCAGCCACCGCCGTGAAGTCGGGAGGGAGACCCAGTACTTC. It encodes CASSHRREVGRETQYF.

A word on this clone: Relative to the germline gene, one junction end is altered; a read error may explain this. The gene calls are TRBV7-9 and TRBJ1-4, with a possible D match to TRBD1 (5 bases). Germline CDR1 reads SEHNR; CDR2 reads FQNEAQ (reference sequence). The CDR3 has 15 residues. CDR3 bases: TGTTCCAGCAGCAGGCGGGACGAGAAGAATGAAAAACTGTTTTTT. Translated, it gives CSSSRRDEKNEKLFF.

The chain combines TRBV7-2 with TRBJ2-7, with 9 nucleotides matching TRBD1. With 5 bases clipped from V and 5 bases from J, the junction kept 10 bases outside the gene matches. Looked up from germline, CDR1 is SGHTA and CDR2 is FQGNSA. This CDR3 is built from 15 residues. The CDR3 DNA reads as TGTGCCAGCAGCGCGCCCCGGGACAGGGTTCACGAGCAGTACTTC. As protein: CASSAPRDRVHEQYF.

Only a few counts were recorded for this clone. This sequence joins TRBV6-5 and TRBJ1-6; D not resolved. Germline CDR1 is MNHEY and CDR2 is SVGAGI. The CDR3 covers 15 residues. V lost 8 bases and J lost 10, with 21 bases in between. The CDR3 spells CASGSSRRTNSPLHF. Here the CDR3 DNA reads TGTGCCAGCGGATCATCTCGGAGGACGAACTCACCCCTCCACTTT.

V usage is TRBV15 and J usage is TRBJ1-4, with 7 bases lining up with TRBD1. The CDR3 extends over 16 amino acids. Per the germline V gene, CDR1 is LNHNV and CDR2 is YYDKDF (reference sequence). V trimming: 3 bases; J trimming: 0 bases; junction bases outside the gene matches: 4. Here the CDR3 DNA reads TGTGCCACCAGCAGCGGGGACAGATCAACTAATGAAAAACTGTTTTTT. This sequence encodes CATSSGDRSTNEKLFF.

To note about this clone: Other DNA variants within this sample encode the same CDR3. V and J are TRBV9 and TRBJ2-5, with D perhaps matching TRBD2 (5 bases). Per the germline V gene, CDR1 is SGDLS and CDR2 is YYNGEE. The CDR3 totals 13 residues. V was clipped by 3 bases and J by 2 bases, with 8 bases between them. The CDR3 here is CASSAGGQETQYF. The DNA of the CDR3 is TGTGCCAGCAGCGCAGGAGGTCAAGAGACCCAGTACTTC.

The chain uses TRBV10-3 and TRBJ1-3; D is ambiguous. CDR3 size: 13 residues. Germline lookup yields CDR1 ENHRY and CDR2 SYGVKD. Trimming shortened V by 10 bases and J by 2 bases, and 12 bases separated the two germline ends. In DNA, the CDR3 is TGTGCCACCGGGATCGGGGCTGGAAACACCATATATTTT. Amino acids: CATGIGAGNTIYF.

This clone was recorded only once. The V call is TRBV2, the J call TRBJ2-6; 9 nucleotides line up with TRBD1. The CDR3 contains 15 residues. V was clipped by 4 bases and J by 2 bases; unmatched bases: 0. CDR1 and CDR2 from the germline V gene are SNHLY and FYNNEI. The CDR3 here is CASSGDRAGANVLTF. CDR3 bases: TGTGCCAGCAGTGGGGACAGGGCTGGGGCCAACGTCCTGACTTTC.

The chain couples TRBV6-4 to TRBJ1-2; 7 bases align to TRBD1. The CDR3 runs to 12 residues. Germline assignment: CDR1 MRHNA and CDR2 SNTAGT. The V and J ends lost 6 bases and 5 bases, in that order; junction bases with no gene match: 3. The CDR3 reads CASRGGQYGYTF. CDR3 DNA sequence: TGTGCCAGCAGGGGGGGACAGTATGGCTACACCTTC.

CDR3 residues: CASSGPSNTEAFF. The CDR3 nucleotides read TGTGCCAGCTCAGGGCCCTCGAACACTGAAGCTTTCTTT. V gene TRBV6-1 combines with J gene TRBJ1-1; tentatively, D is TRBD1 (5 bases). The germline V gene has CDR1 MNHNS and CDR2 SASEGT. Trimming cost V 8 bases and J 1 base, with 11 bases left between them. The CDR3 spans 13 residues.

The chain carries TRBV10-3 and TRBJ2-7, with TRBD2 matching over 7 bases. The junction had 7 bases not matched to a gene; V was cut back by 4 bases and J by 7 bases. The V gene's germline CDR1 is ENHRY and CDR2 SYGVKD. This CDR3 has 13 amino acids. CDR3 loop: CAISGEGLGEQYF. CDR3 bases: TGTGCCATCAGTGGGGAGGGCTTAGGGGAGCAGTACTTC.